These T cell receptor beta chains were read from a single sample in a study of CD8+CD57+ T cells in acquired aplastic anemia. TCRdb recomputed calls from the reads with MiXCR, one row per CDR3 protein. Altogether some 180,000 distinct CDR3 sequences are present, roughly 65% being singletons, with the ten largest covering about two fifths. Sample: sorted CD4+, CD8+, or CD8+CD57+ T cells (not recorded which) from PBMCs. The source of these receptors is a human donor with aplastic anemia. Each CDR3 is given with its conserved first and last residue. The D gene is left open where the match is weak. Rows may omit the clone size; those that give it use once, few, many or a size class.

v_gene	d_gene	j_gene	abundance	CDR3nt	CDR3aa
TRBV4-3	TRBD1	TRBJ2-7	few	TGCGCCAGCACACAGGGGGCGGGCTACGAGCAGTACTTC	CASTQGAGYEQYF
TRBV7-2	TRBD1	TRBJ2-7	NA	TGTGCCAGCAGTAAGGACAGGGGGTTCTCCTACGAGCAGTACTTC	CASSKDRGFSYEQYF
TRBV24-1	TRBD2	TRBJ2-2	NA	TGTGCCACCTCAGCCGCAGGCATAGCGGGAGGGAGGGGCACCGGGGAGCTGTTTTTT	CATSAAGIAGGRGTGELFF
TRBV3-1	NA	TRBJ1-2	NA	TGTGCCAGCAGCCAAGATTGGGTAGGGTACACCTTC	CASSQDWVGYTF
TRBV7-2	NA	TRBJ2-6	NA	TGTGCCAGCAGCCCAGGGGCCAACTCTGGGGCCAACGTCCTGACTTTC	CASSPGANSGANVLTF
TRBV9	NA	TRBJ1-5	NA	TGTGCCAGCAGCTTGGACGGGGGAAGCCAGCCCCAGCATTTT	CASSLDGGSQPQHF
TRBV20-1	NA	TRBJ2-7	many	TGCAGTGCTAGAGATTACGGTACCTACGAGCAGTACTTC	CSARDYGTYEQYF
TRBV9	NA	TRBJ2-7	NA	TGTGCCAGCAGCGTAGGAGAGGTCCACGAGCAGTACTTC	CASSVGEVHEQYF
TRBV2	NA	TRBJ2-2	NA	TGTGCCAGCTGGAGGTGGGGGGGCCGTACCGGGGAGCTGTTTTTT	CASWRWGGRTGELFF
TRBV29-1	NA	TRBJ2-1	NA	TGCAGCGTTGACAGTGGCTCTGAGCAGTTCTTC	CSVDSGSEQFF
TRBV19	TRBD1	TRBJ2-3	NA	TGTGCCAGTCTTACTCGGGACAGGGGCACAGATACGCAGTATTTT	CASLTRDRGTDTQYF
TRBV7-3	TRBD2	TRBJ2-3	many	TGTGCCAGCAGCCGACTAGCGGGGGCCGGGGATACGCAGTATTTT	CASSRLAGAGDTQYF
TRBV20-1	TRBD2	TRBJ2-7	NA	TGCAGTGCCAGCAGCTCTAGCGGGGGCCGATACGAGCAGTACTTC	CSASSSSGGRYEQYF
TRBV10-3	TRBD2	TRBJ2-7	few	TGTGCCATCAGTGAGCGCGGGAGCATCCACGAGCAGTACTTC	CAISERGSIHEQYF
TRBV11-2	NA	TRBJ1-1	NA	TGTGCCAGCAGCCCCACGGCACGGGAAGCTTTCTTT	CASSPTAREAFF
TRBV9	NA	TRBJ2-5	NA	TGTGCCAGCAGCACCCAGTCCAATGGGGGGGAGACCCAGTACTTC	CASSTQSNGGETQYF
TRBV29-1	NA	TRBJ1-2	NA	TGCAGCGTCCGGGACCCCAGGCATGGCTACACCTTC	CSVRDPRHGYTF
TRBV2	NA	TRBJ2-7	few	TGTGCCAGCAGTTACTTTATGGGAAGCTCCTACGAGCAGTACTTC	CASSYFMGSSYEQYF
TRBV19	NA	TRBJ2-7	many	TGTGCCAGTAGCCTCCGGGGCCTTTCCTACGAGCAGTACTTC	CASSLRGLSYEQYF
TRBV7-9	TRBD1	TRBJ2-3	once	TGTGCCAGCAGCTCGGACAGGGGGTCCACAGATACGCAGTATTTT	CASSSDRGSTDTQYF
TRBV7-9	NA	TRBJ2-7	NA	TGTGCCAGCAGCTACCTCGCGGGTGATTACGAGCAGTACTTC	CASSYLAGDYEQYF
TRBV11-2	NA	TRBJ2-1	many	TGTGCCAGCAGCACACTCACTCGGAATGAGCAGTTCTTC	CASSTLTRNEQFF
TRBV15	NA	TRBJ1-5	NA	TGTGCCACCAGCAGAGATGACAGAGGTGTACAGCCCCAGCATTTT	CATSRDDRGVQPQHF
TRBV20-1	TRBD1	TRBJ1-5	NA	TGCAGTGCTAGGGACAGGGTGGTCAATCAGCCCCAGCATTTT	CSARDRVVNQPQHF